The clone carrying this T cell receptor (beta chain) was detected once. The entry originates in a study of blood T cell repertoires in COVID-19. Overall study context: Samples of COVID-19 (acute and convalescent) were obtained from the United States, Italy and Spain.

Produced via immunoSEQ multiplex PCR; TCRdb's table is partial and in-frame only. Altogether approximately 230,000 clones are present, 65% to 85% being singletons, with the ten largest covering roughly 4%. The CDR3 is made up of 15 amino acids. J was trimmed by 5 bases and V by 2 bases; bases with no gene match: 6. Germline V gene lookup returns CDR1 SGHRS and CDR2 YFSETQ. The sequenced sample consisted of peripheral blood. The source of this sequence is a woman aged 40 to 49 with active or convalescent COVID-19. V gene TRBV5-1 combines with J gene TRBJ2-1; 8 bases are shared with TRBD2. The CDR3 DNA is TGCGCCAGCAGCTTAGGGCTAGCGGGTCACAATGAGCAGTTCTTC. The encoded protein is CASSLGLAGHNEQFF.